This TCR beta chain is drawn from a study of T cells in Graves' hyperthyroidism and ophthalmopathy. Background on the study: At initial diagnosis, before any treatment had begun, peripheral blood was obtained.

Amplified regions were TCR beta CDR3 sequences from RNA transcripts. The study used the HTBI primer set for a first-round RT-PCR of the TCR CDR3. TCRdb independently ran MiXCR on the multiplex PCR reads; one entry per CDR3 protein. The sample holds about 560,000 distinct CDR3 sequences, roughly 17% seen once. This clonotype was seen only a few times. In germline, CDR1 is SGHRS, CDR2 YFSETQ. With 6 bases clipped from V and 5 bases from J, the junction kept 14 bases outside the gene matches. The CDR3 spans 17 residues. The rearrangement links TRBV5-1 to TRBJ2-5; 12 positions match TRBD2. The receptor was isolated from a woman under 30 with Graves' hyperthyroidism. The sample comprised blood. The CDR3 DNA reads as TGCGCCAGCAAGGGACGTCTAGCGGGAGGGCCCGTGGAGACCCAGTACTTC. Amino acid sequence: CASKGRLAGGPVETQYF.